The present TCR beta chain was sequenced within a study of blood T cell repertoires in COVID-19 (dated by TCRdb to about 2020). A note on the overall study: Samples from collaborators originated in the United States, Italy and Spain and spanned both the acute and convalescent phases of COVID-19. The repertoires were made available in a free public database intended to serve as a resource for research on the immune response to SARS-CoV-2. The samples were drawn from the first 160 participants of the ongoing ImmuneRACE study and from roughly 1,300 subjects provided by 6 global collaborators. Deeply sampled blood TCRbeta repertoires from subjects exposed to, actively infected with, or recovered from COVID-19 were included in the dataset. HLA class I and class II types, where available, came from metadata supplied by the sample provider rather than from assay-based typing. A de-identified subject ID, COVID-19 status, age in years and sex were almost always included in the sample metadata. The material from the prospective study consisted of cDNA or gDNA derived from T cells, B-cell-depleted T cells, or PBMCs.

The research as a whole found: How much clinical and demographic metadata was included differed by source and by participant, and the metadata was provided uncurated.

A second Seattle source provided samples from volunteer blood donors who had recovered from COVID-19. Collaborating institutions collected whole blood in K2EDTA tubes following their own protocols. For TCRbeta analysis, collaborators shipped samples as frozen whole blood, isolated PBMCs, or DNA extracted from either of those sample types. The CDR3 starts with the cysteine, ends with the phenylalanine, and has 13 residues. Only the CDR3 portion is preserved as DNA: 39 bases, with reading frame beginning at the first base. Looking up the germline V gene yields CDR1 MDHEN and CDR2 SYDVKM. At the junction V is shortened by 4 bases and J by 0 bases, with 7 bases in between. A note on this clone: Its antigen is not yet known. A much more abundant neighbour one base away suggests this may be a read error.

TCRbeta CDR3 regions were amplified from genomic DNA using the immunoSEQ Assay, a bias-controlled multiplex PCR. The study's processing was this. Nucleated cell counts per sample were estimated from amplification of reference gene primers within the assay. To quantify the absolute abundance of each unique TCRbeta CDR3 rearrangement, sequence reads were collapsed and filtered. Productive Simpson clonality was computed per sample as the square root of Simpson's diversity index over productive rearrangements. The table comes from immuneACCESS by way of TCRdb, which keeps in-frame sequences with V and J called. Part of the clones is missing from these tables; in studies checked, under half for an unresolved V gene and the rest for unknown reasons. The V and J calls and the clone size are those of that table, but D and trimming were determined from the DNA. This sample comprises about 160,000 clones, roughly four fifths of them detected only once. The top ten clones comprise under 15% of the sample.

The sample comprised peripheral blood. The rearrangement joined TRBV28 to TRBJ2-7, and perhaps TRBD1 as D gene, on 6 matching bases. The clonotype comes from a man in his sixties or seventies who had recovered from COVID-19. The sequence in DNA is TGTGCCAGCAGTTCGGGACACTCCTACGAGCAGTACTTC. Its protein is CASSSGHSYEQYF.